This T cell receptor beta chain appears in the sequencing data of a study of human T cells and chemical hapten exposure. The wider study: Small discrepancies in pooled library volume mainly accounted for the varying TCR yields per sample. Study-wide points: Controls had significantly fewer large CDR3 similarity clusters than were formed by expanded TCRs.

This clonotype was observed a few times. The antigen is not known. This CDR3 has 14 residues. Trimming shortened V by 6 bases and J by 6 bases, and 15 bases separated the two germline ends. Time point described: patch test 1, 2 weeks after DPC sensitization. Treatment noted: therapeutic diphenylcyclopropenone sensitization with weekly scalp DPC. From whole blood left unfractionated, total RNA was extracted. The library put unique molecular identifiers onto individual cDNA molecules. TCRdb independently ran MiXCR on the RACE reads; one entry per CDR3 protein. Here the sample spans tens of thousands of distinct CDR3 sequences, approximately 6.3% being singletons.

The sequenced sample was whole blood, obtained in connection with sensitization to the hapten diphenylcyclopropenone (DPC). The chain uses TRBV12-3 or TRBV12-4 and TRBJ1-5, with D hard to call. The source is a woman aged 30 to 39 with alopecia areata. Some clones in this sample may be carry-over from other donors' samples. The CDR3 here is CASSPFQEGQPQHF. The CDR3 region has the DNA TGTGCCAGCAGCCCATTCCAGGAGGGTCAGCCCCAGCATTTT.